This TCR beta chain was recorded in a study of early T cells in non-severe SARS-CoV-2 infection. TCRdb processed the 5' RACE reads anew with MiXCR; each CDR3 protein has one entry. The sample carries under 85,000 distinct CDR3 sequences, 10% to 15% recorded once. This clonotype has a count of ten or more. The CDR3 loop spans 18 amino acids. Germline lookup yields CDR1 SGHVS and CDR2 FQNEAQ. V was trimmed by 5 bases and J by 0 bases, leaving 20 bases between them. The TCR sequence derives from an adult who was a healthcare worker with PCR-confirmed SARS-CoV-2 infection or an uninfected control (not recorded which). Sequencing was done on a sample of whole blood. V usage is TRBV7-8 and J usage is TRBJ2-1; perhaps D is TRBD1 or TRBD2 (5 bases each). The CDR3 loop is CASSLRTLRDGSYNEQFF. The DNA of the CDR3 is TGTGCCAGCAGCCTCAGAACCTTAAGGGACGGCTCCTACAATGAGCAGTTCTTC.